This TCR beta chain was documented in a study of vaccination and CD4 T cells after COVID-19. Worth noting for this clonotype: The antigen is undetermined.

With the Oncomine TCR Beta short-read assay, DNA from cultured CD4+ T cells was sequenced. Using its own MiXCR run on the PCR reads, TCRdb lists one record per CDR3 protein. This sample carries about 20,000 distinct CDR3 sequences, under 70% of them seen once, and the ten largest clones take 16%. This sample's treatment: roughly ten-day PBMC culture with coronavirus spike peptide pools or control peptides (ViraFEST assay). The sequence was collected from a human donor who had recovered from COVID-19. Sequencing was performed on CD4+ T cells from blood, cultured in vitro.

The CDR3 DNA follows: TGTGCCAGCAGTCAATTGGGCAGGGGAAGCAATCAGCCCCAGCATTTT. Translated: CASSQLGRGSNQPQHF. The chain is built from TRBV6-1 and TRBJ1-5; tentatively, D is TRBD1 (6 bases). CDR1 and CDR2 from the germline V gene are MNHNS and SASEGT. The CDR3 covers 16 residues. Trimming took 5 bases from V and 1 from J, leaving 15 bases between them.